This T cell receptor beta chain was documented in a study of radiation and T cells in renal cell carcinoma. Study context: Nephrectomy followed 15 Gy stereotactic body radiation by 4 weeks.

Profiled with immunoSEQ multiplex PCR; TCRdb holds only in-frame clones, not every one. Of about 130,000 clones in the sample, roughly 84% were seen once. Indicated time point: baseline pretreatment blood. Sample treatment: 15 Gy SBRT to primary tumor, nephrectomy 4 weeks later. CDR1 and CDR2 (germline): SGHDT, YYEEEE. V was trimmed by 4 bases and J by 10 bases, leaving 9 bases between them. The CDR3 covers 11 residues. The source was blood, collected from a patient whose treatment included radiotherapy and nephrectomy. V usage is TRBV5-6 and J usage is TRBJ2-1; D gene unclear. The TCR sequence derives from a woman aged 45-65 years with renal cell carcinoma. CDR3 protein: CASSALGEQFF. The CDR3 DNA reads as TGTGCCAGCAGCGCCTTAGGAGAGCAGTTCTTC. Full variable domain (outside the CDR3, taken from reference TRBV5-6 and TRBJ2-1): DAGVTQSPTHLIKTRGQQVTLRCSPKSGHDTVSWYQQALGQGPQFIFQYYEEEERQRGNFPDRFSGHQFPNYSSELNVNALLLGDSALYLCASSALGEQFFGPGTRLTVL.